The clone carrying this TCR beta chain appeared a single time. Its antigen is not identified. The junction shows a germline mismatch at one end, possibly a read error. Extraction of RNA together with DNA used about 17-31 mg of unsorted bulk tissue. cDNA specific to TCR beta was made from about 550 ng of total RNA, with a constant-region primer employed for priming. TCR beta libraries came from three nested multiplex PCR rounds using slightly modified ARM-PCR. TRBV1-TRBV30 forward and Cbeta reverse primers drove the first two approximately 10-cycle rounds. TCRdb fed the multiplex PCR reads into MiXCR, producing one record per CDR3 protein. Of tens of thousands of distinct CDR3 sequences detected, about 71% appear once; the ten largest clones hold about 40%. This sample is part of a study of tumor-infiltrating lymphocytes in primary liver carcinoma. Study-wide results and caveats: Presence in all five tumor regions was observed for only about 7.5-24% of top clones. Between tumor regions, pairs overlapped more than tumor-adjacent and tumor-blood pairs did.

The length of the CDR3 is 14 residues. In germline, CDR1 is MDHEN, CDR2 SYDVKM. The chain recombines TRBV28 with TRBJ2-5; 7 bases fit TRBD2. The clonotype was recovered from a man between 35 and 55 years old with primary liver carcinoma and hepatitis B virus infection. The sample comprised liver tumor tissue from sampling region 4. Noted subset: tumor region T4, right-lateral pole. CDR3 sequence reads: CASSPGGVREIQYF. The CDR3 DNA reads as TGTGCCAGCAGTCCGGGGGGTGTGAGGGAGATCCAGTACTTC.